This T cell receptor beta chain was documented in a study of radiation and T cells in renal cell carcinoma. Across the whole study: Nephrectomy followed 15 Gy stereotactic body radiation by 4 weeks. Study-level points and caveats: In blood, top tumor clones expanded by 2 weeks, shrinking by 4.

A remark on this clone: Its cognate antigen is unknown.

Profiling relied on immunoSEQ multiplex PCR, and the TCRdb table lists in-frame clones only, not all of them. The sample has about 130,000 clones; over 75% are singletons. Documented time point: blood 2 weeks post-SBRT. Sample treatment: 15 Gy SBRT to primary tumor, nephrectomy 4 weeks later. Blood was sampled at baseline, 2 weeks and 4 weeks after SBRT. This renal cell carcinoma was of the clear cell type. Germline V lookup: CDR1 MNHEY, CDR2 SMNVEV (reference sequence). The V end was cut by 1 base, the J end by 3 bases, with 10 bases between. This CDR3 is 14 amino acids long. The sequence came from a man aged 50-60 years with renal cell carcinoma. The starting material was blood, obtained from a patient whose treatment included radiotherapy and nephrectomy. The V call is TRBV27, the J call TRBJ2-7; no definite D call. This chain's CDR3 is CASSLLSDGYEQYF. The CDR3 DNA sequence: TGTGCCAGCAGTTTATTGAGTGACGGCTACGAGCAGTACTTC.